This T cell receptor (beta chain) emerged from a study of CD8+ T cells in alopecia areata. Looking at the study overall: Patients received oral tofacitinib, 5 to 10 mg twice daily, for moderate-to-severe alopecia areata. Affected scalp percentage set treated patients' severity scores.

The sequencing template was cDNA reverse transcribed from extracted RNA. The repertoire was sequenced with immunoSEQ multiplex PCR; TCRdb's copy has only in-frame clones and lacks some. The sample holds about 100,000 clones, around 60% seen once. From germline, CDR1 is SNHLY and CDR2 FYNNEI. The CDR3 is 13 residues long. Trimming left V 6 bases short and J 2 bases short, with 10 bases between. Study outcomes and limitations: Scalp clonality dropped significantly under tofacitinib, as did expanded CD8+ top-100 clones.

Sample treatment: oral pan-JAK inhibitor, 5-10 mg twice daily. Regarding this clone: The target antigen is unknown.

Here the sequenced sample was CD8+ T cells sorted from blood, taken at roughly week 55, from a patient treated with tofacitinib. This clonotype was obtained from a human donor with alopecia areata. The genes are TRBV2 and TRBJ2-5; unclear D gene. CDR3 in amino acids: CASRYTIQETQYF. CDR3 in DNA: TGTGCCAGCAGATACACGATTCAAGAGACCCAGTACTTC.